This TCR beta chain was documented in a study of blood T cell repertoires in COVID-19. Authors' data handling: From reference gene primer amplification, estimates of nucleated cell counts were derived. The protocol was immunoSEQ multiplex PCR, while the TCRdb copy is restricted to in-frame clones and leaves out a portion. V, J and clone size reflect that table, while D and trimming were determined from the DNA. The sample lists some 300,000 clones, under 90% seen once, with roughly 2.9% in the top ten. V was clipped by 0 bases and J by 6 bases, with 10 bases between them. The CDR3 has 15 amino acids. Germline V gene sequence: CDR1 SGDLS, CDR2 YYNGEE. Exposed enrollees encountered a COVID-19 case at some point within 2 weeks before study entry.

The chain carries TRBV9 and TRBJ1-6, with a tentative D call TRBD1 (6 bases). The origin of this receptor is a woman between 45 and 60 years old who had been exposed to COVID-19. The source material was PBMCs or T cells enriched from blood (not recorded which). CDR3 region: CASSVAGQLNSPLHF. In DNA, the CDR3 is TGTGCCAGCAGCGTAGCAGGACAGCTTAATTCACCCCTCCACTTT.